This T cell receptor (beta chain) was identified during a study of cytomegalovirus exposure and HLA in healthy donors. Overall study results and limits: Later work found that TCR association rates differed between HLA loci; DRB1 had the most and HLA-C the fewest. Confirmation in vitro established that a few CMV-associated chains were specific for CMV antigens.

The V and J ends lost 1 base and 5 bases respectively, with 2 bases between them. Germline values: CDR1 LNHDA, CDR2 SQIVND (reference sequence). This CDR3 has 11 amino acids. PCR used 60 Vbeta primers and 13 Jbeta primers. The table came from immunoSEQ multiplex PCR; TCRdb's copy has only in-frame clones and leaves some out. This sample has 150,000 to 250,000 clones, with about four fifths found just once. This clone was recorded once. Its antigen is unidentified. The source is a girl aged 5-17 years in good health and CMV-seropositive. This sequence joins TRBV19 and TRBJ2-5; D unresolved. Sequencing used PBMCs. The CDR3 coding sequence is TGTGCCAGTAGTATAGCGGAGACCCAGTACTTC. The encoded protein is CASSIAETQYF. Drawing the rest from reference TRBV19 and TRBJ2-5, the complete variable domain is DGGITQSPKYLFRKEGQNVTLSCEQNLNHDAMYWYRQDPGQGLRLIYYSQIVNDFQKGDIAEGYSVSREKKESFPLTVTSAQKNPTAFYLCASSIAETQYFGPGTRLLVL.